This T cell receptor beta chain was identified during a study of persistence of HIV-infected CD4 T cells. Turning to the study itself: The sample holds CD4+ T cells responsive to CMV or HIV-1 Gag.

The immunoSEQ assay was version 4, run in survey mode. Template was genomic DNA at 10 ng/uL, with up to 1 ug used per sample. Using immunoSEQ multiplex PCR, the repertoire was profiled, and TCRdb retains in-frame clones only, with some absent. The sample has about 64,000 clones; 65% to 80% are singletons. The CDR3 has 16 residues. V dropped 1 base and J dropped 4 bases, with 16 bases sitting between them. Germline V gives CDR1 SGHTA, CDR2 FQGNSA. This clone was detected once. Its target is unknown. Overlapping HIV-1 Gag 15-mer peptides at roughly 1 ug per peptide per mL were used. Memory cells lacking CD40L and CD69 with high CD45RO were sorted. Regarding the study as a whole: Antigen-responding cells were enriched for degenerate expanded CDR3beta sequences.

The source material was CD4+ T cells sorted from PBMCs after roughly 18-hour stimulation, sampled from a patient who received antiretroviral therapy. The chain is built from TRBV7-2 and TRBJ1-2; D unresolved. The clonotype originates from an adult man with HIV who was CMV-seropositive. The CDR3 sequence is CASSLGPTSLTYGYTF. Written as DNA, the CDR3 is TGTGCCAGCAGCTTAGGCCCGACCAGTCTAACCTATGGCTACACCTTC. Together with reference TRBV7-2 and TRBJ1-2, the CDR3 gives the full variable domain: GAGVSQSPSNKVTEKGKDVELRCDPISGHTALYWYRQSLGQGLEFLIYFQGNSAPDKSGLPSDRFSAERTGGSVSTLTIQRTQQEDSAVYLCASSLGPTSLTYGYTFGSGTRLTVV.